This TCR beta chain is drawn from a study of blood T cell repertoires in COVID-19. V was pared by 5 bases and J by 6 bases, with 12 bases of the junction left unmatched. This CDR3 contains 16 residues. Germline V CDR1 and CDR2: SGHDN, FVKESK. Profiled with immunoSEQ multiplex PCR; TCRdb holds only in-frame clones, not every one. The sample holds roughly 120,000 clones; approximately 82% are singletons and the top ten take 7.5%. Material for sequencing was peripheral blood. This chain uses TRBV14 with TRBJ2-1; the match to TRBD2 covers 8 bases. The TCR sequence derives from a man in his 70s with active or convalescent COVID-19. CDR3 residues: CASSTGLAELSNEQFF. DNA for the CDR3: TGTGCCAGCAGCACCGGACTAGCCGAGTTAAGCAATGAGCAGTTCTTC.